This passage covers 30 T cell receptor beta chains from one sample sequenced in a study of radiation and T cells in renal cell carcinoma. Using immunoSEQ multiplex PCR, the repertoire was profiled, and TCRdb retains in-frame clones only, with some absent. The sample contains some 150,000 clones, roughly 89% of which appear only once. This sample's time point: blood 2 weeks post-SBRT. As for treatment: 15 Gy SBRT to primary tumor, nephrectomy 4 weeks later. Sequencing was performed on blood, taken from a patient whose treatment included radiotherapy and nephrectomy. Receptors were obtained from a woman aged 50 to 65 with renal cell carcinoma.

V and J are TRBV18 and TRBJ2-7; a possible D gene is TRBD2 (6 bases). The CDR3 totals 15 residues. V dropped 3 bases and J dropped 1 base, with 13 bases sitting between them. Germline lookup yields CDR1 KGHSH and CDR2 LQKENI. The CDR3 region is CASSPTLAQSYEQYF. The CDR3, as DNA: TGTGCCAGCTCACCTACACTAGCCCAATCCTACGAGCAGTACTTC.

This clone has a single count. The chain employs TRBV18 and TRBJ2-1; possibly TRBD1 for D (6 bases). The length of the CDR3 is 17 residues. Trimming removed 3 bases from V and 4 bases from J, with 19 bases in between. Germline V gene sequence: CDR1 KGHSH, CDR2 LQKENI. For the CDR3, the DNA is TGTGCCAGCTCACCTCTTCATAATAACAGGGTTTACAATGAGCAGTTCTTC. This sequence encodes CASSPLHNNRVYNEQFF.

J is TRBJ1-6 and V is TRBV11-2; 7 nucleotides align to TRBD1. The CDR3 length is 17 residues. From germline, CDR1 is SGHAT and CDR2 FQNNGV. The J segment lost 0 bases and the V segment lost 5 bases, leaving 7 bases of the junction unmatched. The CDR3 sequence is CASSETPGGSYNSPLHF. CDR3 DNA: TGTGCCAGCAGCGAAACACCAGGGGGCTCCTATAATTCACCCCTCCACTTT.

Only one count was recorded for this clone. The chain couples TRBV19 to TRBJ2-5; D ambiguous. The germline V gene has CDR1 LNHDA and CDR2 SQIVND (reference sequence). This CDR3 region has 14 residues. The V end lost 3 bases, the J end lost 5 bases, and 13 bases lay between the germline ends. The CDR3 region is CASSITGLGETQYF. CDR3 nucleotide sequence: TGTGCCAGTAGTATCACGGGCCTGGGGGAGACCCAGTACTTC.

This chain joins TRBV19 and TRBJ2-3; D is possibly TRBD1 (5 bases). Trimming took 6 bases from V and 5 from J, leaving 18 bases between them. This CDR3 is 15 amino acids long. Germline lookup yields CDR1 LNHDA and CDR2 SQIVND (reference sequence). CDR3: CASSPLFAREDTQYF. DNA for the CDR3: TGTGCCAGTAGCCCCCTTTTCGCCAGGGAAGATACGCAGTATTTT. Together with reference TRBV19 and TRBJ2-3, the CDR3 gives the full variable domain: DGGITQSPKYLFRKEGQNVTLSCEQNLNHDAMYWYRQDPGQGLRLIYYSQIVNDFQKGDIAEGYSVSREKKESFPLTVTSAQKNPTAFYLCASSPLFAREDTQYFGPGTRLTVL.

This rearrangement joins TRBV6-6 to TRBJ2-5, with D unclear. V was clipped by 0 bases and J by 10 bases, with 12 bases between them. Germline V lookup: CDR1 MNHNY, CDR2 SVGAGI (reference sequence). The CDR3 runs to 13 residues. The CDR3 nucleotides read TGTGCCAGCAGTTACTCGACCTTTAGAATCCAGTACTTC. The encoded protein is CASSYSTFRIQYF.

The DNA of the CDR3 is TGTGCCAGCCGCCTGGGACGAGCCTACAATGAGCAGTTCTTC. Protein: CASRLGRAYNEQFF. The rearrangement uses TRBV2 and TRBJ2-1; D tentatively fits TRBD1 or TRBD2 (5 bases each). Trimming removed 8 bases at V and 2 bases at J, with 13 bases between. CDR1 is SNHLY, CDR2 FYNNEI, per germline. The CDR3 is 14 amino acids. Drawing the rest from reference TRBV2 and TRBJ2-1, the complete variable domain is EPEVTQTPSHQVTQMGQEVILRCVPISNHLYFYWYRQILGQKVEFLVSFYNNEISEKSEIFDDQFSVERPDGSNFTLKIRSTKLEDSAMYFCASRLGRAYNEQFFGPGTRLTVL.

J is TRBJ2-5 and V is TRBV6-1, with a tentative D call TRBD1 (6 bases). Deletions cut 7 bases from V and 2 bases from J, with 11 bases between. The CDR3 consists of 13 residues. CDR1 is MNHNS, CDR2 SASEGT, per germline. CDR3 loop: CASTRGLQETQYF. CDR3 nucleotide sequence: TGTGCCAGCACGAGGGGGTTACAAGAGACCCAGTACTTC.

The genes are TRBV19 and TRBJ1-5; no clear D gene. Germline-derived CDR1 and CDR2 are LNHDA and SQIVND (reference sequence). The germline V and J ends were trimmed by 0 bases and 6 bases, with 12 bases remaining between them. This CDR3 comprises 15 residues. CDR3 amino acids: CASSIEGRSGQPQHF. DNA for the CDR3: TGTGCCAGTAGTATAGAGGGGAGATCGGGTCAGCCCCAGCATTTT.

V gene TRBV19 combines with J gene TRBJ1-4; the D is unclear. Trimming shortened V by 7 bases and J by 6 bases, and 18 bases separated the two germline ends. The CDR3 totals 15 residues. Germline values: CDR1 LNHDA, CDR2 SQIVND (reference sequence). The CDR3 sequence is CASTPRGSGDEKLFF. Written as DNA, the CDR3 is TGTGCCAGTACCCCTCGGGGTTCTGGAGATGAAAAACTGTTTTTT.

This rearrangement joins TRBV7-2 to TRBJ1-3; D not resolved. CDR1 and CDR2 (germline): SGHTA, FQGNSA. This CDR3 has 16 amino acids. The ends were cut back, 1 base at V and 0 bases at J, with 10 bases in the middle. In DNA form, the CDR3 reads TGTGCCAGCAGCTTAGGCCCCTTGAACTCTGGAAACACCATATATTTT. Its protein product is CASSLGPLNSGNTIYF.

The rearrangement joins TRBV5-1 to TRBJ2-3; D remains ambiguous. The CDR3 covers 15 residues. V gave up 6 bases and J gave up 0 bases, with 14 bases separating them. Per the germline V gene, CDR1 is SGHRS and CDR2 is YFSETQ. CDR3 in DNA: TGCGCCAGCACCTTCGAGCGTCCCAGCACAGATACGCAGTATTTT. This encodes CASTFERPSTDTQYF.

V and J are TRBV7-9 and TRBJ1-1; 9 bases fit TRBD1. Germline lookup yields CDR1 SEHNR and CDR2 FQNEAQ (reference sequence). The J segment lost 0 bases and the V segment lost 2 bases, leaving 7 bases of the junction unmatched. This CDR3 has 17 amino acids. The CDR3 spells CASSLLRGQGLNTEAFF. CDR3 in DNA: TGTGCCAGCAGCTTACTTCGGGGACAGGGATTGAACACTGAAGCTTTCTTT. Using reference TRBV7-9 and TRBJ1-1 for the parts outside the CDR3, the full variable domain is DTGVSQNPRHKITKRGQNVTFRCDPISEHNRLYWYRQTLGQGPEFLTYFQNEAQLEKSRLLSDRFSAERPKGSFSTLEIQRTEQGDSAMYLCASSLLRGQGLNTEAFFGQGTRLTVV.

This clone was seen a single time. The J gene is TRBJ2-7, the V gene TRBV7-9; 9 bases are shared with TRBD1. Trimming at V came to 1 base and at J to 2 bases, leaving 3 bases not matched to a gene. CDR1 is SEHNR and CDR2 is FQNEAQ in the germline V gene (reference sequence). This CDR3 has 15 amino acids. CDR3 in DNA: TGTGCCAGCAGCTTAGGGGGACAGGGTACCTACGAGCAGTACTTC. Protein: CASSLGGQGTYEQYF.

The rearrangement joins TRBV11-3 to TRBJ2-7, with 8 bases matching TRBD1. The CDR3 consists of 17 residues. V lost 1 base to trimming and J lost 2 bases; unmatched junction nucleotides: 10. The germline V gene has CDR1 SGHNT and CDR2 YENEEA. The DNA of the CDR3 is TGTGCCAGCAGCTTAGGCCTCTGGACAGGGCCCCCCTACGAGCAGTACTTC. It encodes CASSLGLWTGPPYEQYF.

For the CDR3, the DNA is TGTGCCAGCAGCGTTCCGGGACAGGGCTACAATGAGCAGTTCTTC. This sequence encodes CASSVPGQGYNEQFF. The rearrangement joins TRBV9 to TRBJ2-1; TRBD1 agrees at 9 bases. The junction had 3 bases not matched to a gene; V was cut back by 2 bases and J by 3 bases. Germline CDR1 SGDLS, CDR2 YYNGEE. The CDR3 contains 15 residues.

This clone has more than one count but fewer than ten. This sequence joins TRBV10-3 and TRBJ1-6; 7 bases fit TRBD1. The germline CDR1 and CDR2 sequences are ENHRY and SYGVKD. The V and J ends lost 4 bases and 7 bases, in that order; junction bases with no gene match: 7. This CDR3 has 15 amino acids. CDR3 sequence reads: CAISVQGGGNSPLHF. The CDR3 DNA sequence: TGTGCCATCAGTGTCCAAGGGGGCGGGAATTCACCCCTCCACTTT.

The CDR3 sequence is CASSYSQGAINYGYTF. DNA for the CDR3: TGTGCCAGCAGTTACTCCCAGGGGGCCATTAACTATGGCTACACCTTC. This chain joins TRBV6-5 and TRBJ1-2; 8 bases match TRBD1. V was pared by 0 bases and J by 1 base, with 4 bases of the junction left unmatched. There are 16 residues in the CDR3. Germline CDR1 is MNHEY and CDR2 is SVGAGI.

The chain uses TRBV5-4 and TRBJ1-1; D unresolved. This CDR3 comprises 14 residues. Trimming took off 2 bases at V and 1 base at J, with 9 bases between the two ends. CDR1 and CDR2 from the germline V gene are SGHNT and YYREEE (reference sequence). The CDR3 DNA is TGTGCCAGCAGCTTTCGGCCGGGGAACACTGAAGCTTTCTTT. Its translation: CASSFRPGNTEAFF.

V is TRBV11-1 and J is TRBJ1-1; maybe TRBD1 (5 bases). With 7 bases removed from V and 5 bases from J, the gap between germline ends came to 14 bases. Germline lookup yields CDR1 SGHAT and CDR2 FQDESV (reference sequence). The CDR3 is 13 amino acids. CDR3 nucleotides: TGTGCCAGCACCTTCGGGGGAGGTACTGAAGCTTTCTTT. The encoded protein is CASTFGGGTEAFF.

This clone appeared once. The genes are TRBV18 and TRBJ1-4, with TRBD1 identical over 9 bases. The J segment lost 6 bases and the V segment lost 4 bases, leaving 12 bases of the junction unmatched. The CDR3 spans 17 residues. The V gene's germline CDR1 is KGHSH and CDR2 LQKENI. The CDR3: CASSQSRDRDWDEKLFF. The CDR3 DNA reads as TGTGCCAGCTCACAGTCCCGGGACAGGGATTGGGATGAAAAACTGTTTTTT.

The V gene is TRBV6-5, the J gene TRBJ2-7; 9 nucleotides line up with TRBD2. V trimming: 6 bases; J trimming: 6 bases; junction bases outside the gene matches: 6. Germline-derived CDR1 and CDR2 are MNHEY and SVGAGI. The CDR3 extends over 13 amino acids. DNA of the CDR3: TGTGCCAGCAGAACGGGACTAGCAGTCGAGCAGTACTTC. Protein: CASRTGLAVEQYF.

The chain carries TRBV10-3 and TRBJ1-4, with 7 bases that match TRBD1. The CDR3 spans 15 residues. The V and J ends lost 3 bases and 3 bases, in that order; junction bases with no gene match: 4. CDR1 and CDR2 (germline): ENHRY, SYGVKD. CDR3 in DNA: TGTGCCATCAGTGAAGGGGGCGGATCTAATGAAAAACTGTTTTTT. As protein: CAISEGGGSNEKLFF.

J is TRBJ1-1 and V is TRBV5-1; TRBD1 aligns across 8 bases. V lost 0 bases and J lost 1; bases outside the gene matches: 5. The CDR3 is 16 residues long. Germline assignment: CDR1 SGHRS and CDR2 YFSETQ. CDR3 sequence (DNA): TGCGCCAGCAGCTTGGGTCAGGGGGCTTGGAACACTGAAGCTTTCTTT. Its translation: CASSLGQGAWNTEAFF.

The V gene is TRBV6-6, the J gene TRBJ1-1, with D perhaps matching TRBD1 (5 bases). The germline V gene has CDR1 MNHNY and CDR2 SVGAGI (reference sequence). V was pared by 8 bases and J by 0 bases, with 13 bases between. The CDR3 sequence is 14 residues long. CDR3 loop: CASERQNMNTEAFF. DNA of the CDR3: TGTGCCAGCGAAAGACAGAACATGAACACTGAAGCTTTCTTT.

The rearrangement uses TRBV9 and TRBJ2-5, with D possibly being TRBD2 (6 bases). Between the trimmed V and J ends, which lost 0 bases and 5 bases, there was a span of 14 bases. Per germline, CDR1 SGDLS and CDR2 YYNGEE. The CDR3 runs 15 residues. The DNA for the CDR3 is TGTGCCAGCAGCGTAGGGCATAGCGGAAGGGAGACCCAGTACTTC. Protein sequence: CASSVGHSGRETQYF.

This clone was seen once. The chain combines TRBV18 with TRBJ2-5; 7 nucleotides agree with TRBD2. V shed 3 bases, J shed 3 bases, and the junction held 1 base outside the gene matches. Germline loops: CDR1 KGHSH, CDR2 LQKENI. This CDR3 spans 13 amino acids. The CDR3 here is CASSPGLKETQYF. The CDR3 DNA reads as TGTGCCAGCTCACCGGGACTAAAAGAGACCCAGTACTTC.

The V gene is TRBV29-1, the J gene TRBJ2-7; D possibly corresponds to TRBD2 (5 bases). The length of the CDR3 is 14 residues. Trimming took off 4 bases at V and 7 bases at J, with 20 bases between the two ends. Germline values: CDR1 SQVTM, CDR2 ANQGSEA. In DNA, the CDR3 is TGCAGCGTTGTAACGGCCTCTCAAGGGAGAGAGCAGTACTTC. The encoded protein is CSVVTASQGREQYF.

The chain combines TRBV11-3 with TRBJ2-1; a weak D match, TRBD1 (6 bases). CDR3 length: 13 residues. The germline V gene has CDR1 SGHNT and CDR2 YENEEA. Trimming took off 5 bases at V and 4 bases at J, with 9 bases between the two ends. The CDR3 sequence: CASSLDRYNEQFF. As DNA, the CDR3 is TGTGCCAGCAGCCTGGACAGATACAATGAGCAGTTCTTC.

Written as DNA, the CDR3 is TGTGCCAGCTCACTGCGACAGGGGCGCGGGTTGAACATTCAGTACTTC. Amino acids: CASSLRQGRGLNIQYF. The chain combines TRBV18 with TRBJ2-4, with 8 bases aligning to TRBD1. The CDR3 sequence is 16 residues long. V trimming: 4 bases; J trimming: 7 bases; junction bases outside the gene matches: 12. Germline loops: CDR1 KGHSH, CDR2 LQKENI.